The source of this TCR beta chain is a study of T cell changes during pregnancy in multiple sclerosis (dated by TCRdb to between 2018 and 2021). Concerning the study at large: The study looked at changes in the T cell repertoire across pregnancy in women with multiple sclerosis.

As concerns this clone: No antigen is known for it. The input lacks base qualities; no much larger clone sits a single base away.

CDR1 and CDR2 are read off the germline V gene as SNHLY and FYNNEI. V is pared back by 3 bases and J by 5 bases, with 10 bases lying between the germline termini. The CDR3 has 14 amino acids, counting the end cysteine and phenylalanine. The only DNA kept is the CDR3, 42 bases in frame from the first base. Libraries were constructed by the immunoSEQ multiplex PCR assay. In its TCRdb copy, this immuneACCESS table keeps in-frame sequences only and misses some clones. Where compared with another copy, unresolved V genes explain less than half of these, and the others have no known cause. Counted in this sample were 50,000 or so clones; approximately 93% of them appeared once. The ten largest clonotypes hold 1.5% to 2% of the sample.

The sequencing used peripheral blood, collected in the second trimester of pregnancy. This sequence originates from a female donor with multiple sclerosis, enrolled in a pregnancy study. Here the chain combines TRBV2 and TRBJ1-4; TRBD1 is possibly the D segment (6 matching bases). The DNA sequence follows: TGTGCCAGCAGTGACGGCGACAGGAATGAAAAACTGTTTTTT. Translated, this gives CASSDGDRNEKLFF.